The T cell receptor beta chain under discussion was sequenced for a study of Ad26.COV2.S vaccination and SARS-CoV-2 variants. The overall study: Once or twice, 56 days apart, Ad26.COV2.S was delivered intramuscularly.

With respect to this clone: What it binds is unknown.

The repertoire was sequenced with immunoSEQ multiplex PCR; TCRdb's copy has only in-frame clones and lacks some. The data show about 420,000 clones, roughly 90% seen once. Treatment specified: over 15 received Ad26.COV2.S at low or high dose, single or two shots; roughly five received placebo; per-sample allocation not given. It was on day 63 after the first vaccine or placebo injection that samples were taken. Germline CDR1 and CDR2: SGHTS and YDEGEE. The CDR3 spans 14 residues. Trimming left V 0 bases short and J 8 bases short, with 13 bases between. Overall study results and limits: The TCR breadth and depth analyses may have understated or missed part of the total T cell responses. It was found that vaccine and placebo recipients had similar non-spike TCR breadth.

The sample consisted of peripheral blood, taken in a trial of Ad26.COV2.S vaccine versus placebo. The TCR sequence derives from a person between 18 and 65 years old who received the Ad26.COV2.S COVID-19 vaccine or a placebo. This chain joins TRBV5-8 and TRBJ2-3; D is uncertain. CDR3 in amino acids: CASSLAQNPPTQYF. CDR3 bases: TGTGCCAGCAGCTTGGCCCAGAACCCCCCTACGCAGTATTTT.